This T cell receptor beta chain emerged from a study of Ad26.COV2.S vaccination and SARS-CoV-2 variants. Turning to the study itself: Within the COV1001 Ad26.COV2.S trial arm, the donor was enrolled. Whole-study findings and limits: Non-spike TCR breadth did not differ much between vaccine and placebo recipients. Those who received the vaccine showed greater spike-specific TCR breadth than those given placebo.

Treatment denoted: 15 to 20 received Ad26.COV2.S at low or high dose, single or two shots; several received placebo; per-sample allocation not given. Sampling happened 63 days after the first vaccine or placebo injection. Vaccine was an Ad26 vector expressing Wuhan-strain SARS-CoV-2 spike. On this clone itself: Its antigen is still unknown.

The CDR3 contains 15 residues. Germline values: CDR1 LGHDT, CDR2 YNNKEL (reference sequence). V shed 1 base, J shed 3 bases, and the junction held 3 bases outside the gene matches. Here immunoSEQ multiplex PCR was the method, and the copy in TCRdb shows in-frame clones only, minus some. The data contain about 350,000 clones, about 85% of them singletons. This chain joins TRBV3-1 (or the pseudogene TRBV3-2) and TRBJ2-7; 10 bases match TRBD1. This clonotype was sampled from a person between 18 and 65 years old who received the Ad26.COV2.S COVID-19 vaccine or a placebo. This sample comprised peripheral blood, obtained in a trial of Ad26.COV2.S vaccine versus placebo. Here the CDR3 reads CASSQVTGGGYEQYF. CDR3 nucleotides: TGTGCCAGCAGCCAAGTGACAGGGGGCGGCTACGAGCAGTACTTC.